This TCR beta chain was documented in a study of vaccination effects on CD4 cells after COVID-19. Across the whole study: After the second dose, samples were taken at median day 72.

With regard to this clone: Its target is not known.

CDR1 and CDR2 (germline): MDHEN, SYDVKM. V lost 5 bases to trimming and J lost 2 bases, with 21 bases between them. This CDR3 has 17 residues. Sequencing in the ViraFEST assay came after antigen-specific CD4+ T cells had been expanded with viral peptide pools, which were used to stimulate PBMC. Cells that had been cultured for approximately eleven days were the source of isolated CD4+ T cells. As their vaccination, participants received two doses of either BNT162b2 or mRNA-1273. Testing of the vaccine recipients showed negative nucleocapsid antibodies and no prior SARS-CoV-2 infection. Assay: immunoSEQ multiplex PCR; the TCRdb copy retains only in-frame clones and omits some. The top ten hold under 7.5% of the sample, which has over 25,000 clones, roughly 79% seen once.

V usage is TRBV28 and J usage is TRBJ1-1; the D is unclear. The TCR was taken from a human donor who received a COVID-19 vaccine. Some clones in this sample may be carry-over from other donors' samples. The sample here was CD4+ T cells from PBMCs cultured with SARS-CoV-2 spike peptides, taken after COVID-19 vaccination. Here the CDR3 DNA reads TGTGCCAGCAGTCCCCCTATTGCTAGGGCCCTAAACACTGAAGCTTTCTTT. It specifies CASSPPIARALNTEAFF.